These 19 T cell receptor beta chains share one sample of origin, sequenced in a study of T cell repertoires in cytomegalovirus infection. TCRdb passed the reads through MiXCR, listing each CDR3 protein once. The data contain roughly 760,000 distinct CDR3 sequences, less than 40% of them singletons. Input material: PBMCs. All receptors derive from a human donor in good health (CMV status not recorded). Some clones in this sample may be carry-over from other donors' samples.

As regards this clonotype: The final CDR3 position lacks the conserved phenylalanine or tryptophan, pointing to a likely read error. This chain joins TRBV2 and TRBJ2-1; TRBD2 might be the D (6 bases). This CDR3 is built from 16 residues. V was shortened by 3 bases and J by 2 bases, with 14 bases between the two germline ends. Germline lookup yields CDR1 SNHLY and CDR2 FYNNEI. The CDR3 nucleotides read TGTGCCAGCAGTGATTCCGGGGGACCCACCTACAATGAGCAGTTCTGC. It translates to CASSDSGGPTYNEQFC.

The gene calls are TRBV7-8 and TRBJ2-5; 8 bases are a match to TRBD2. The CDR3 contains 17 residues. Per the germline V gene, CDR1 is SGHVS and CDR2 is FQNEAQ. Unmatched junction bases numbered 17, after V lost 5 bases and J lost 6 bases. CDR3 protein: CASSAGSAGGGLKTQYF. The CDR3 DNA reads TGTGCCAGCAGCGCGGGTTCGGCGGGGGGCGGTCTAAAGACCCAGTACTTC.

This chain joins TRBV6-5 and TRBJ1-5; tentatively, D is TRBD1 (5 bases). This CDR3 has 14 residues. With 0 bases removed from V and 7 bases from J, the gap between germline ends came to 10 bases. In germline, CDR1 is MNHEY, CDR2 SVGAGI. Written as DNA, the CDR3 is TGTGCCAGCAGTTACTCCCCCAGGGCCCAGCCCCAGCATTTT. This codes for CASSYSPRAQPQHF.

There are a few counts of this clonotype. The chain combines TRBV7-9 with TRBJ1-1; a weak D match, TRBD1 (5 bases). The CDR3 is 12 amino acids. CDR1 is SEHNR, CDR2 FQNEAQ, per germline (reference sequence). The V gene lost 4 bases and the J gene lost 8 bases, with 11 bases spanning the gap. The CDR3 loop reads CASSSGTSEAFF. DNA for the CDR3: TGTGCCAGCAGCTCCGGGACGTCAGAAGCTTTCTTT. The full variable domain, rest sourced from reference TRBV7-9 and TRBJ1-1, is DTGVSQNPRHKITKRGQNVTFRCDPISEHNRLYWYRQTLGQGPEFLTYFQNEAQLEKSRLLSDRFSAERPKGSFSTLEIQRTEQGDSAMYLCASSSGTSEAFFGQGTRLTVV.

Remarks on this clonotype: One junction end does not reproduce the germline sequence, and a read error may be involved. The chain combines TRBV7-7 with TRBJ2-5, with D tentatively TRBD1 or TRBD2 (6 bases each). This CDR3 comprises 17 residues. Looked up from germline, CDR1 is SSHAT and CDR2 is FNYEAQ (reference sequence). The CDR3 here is CASSLVSRVGKGGTQYF. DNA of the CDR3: TGTGCTAGCAGCTTAGTCAGTCGTGTCGGGAAGGGGGGGACCCAGTACTTC.

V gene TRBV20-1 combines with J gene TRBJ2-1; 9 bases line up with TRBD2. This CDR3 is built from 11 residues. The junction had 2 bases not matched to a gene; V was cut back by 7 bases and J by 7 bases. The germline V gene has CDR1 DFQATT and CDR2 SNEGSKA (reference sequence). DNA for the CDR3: TGCAGTGTAGCGGGAGTAAATGAGCAGTTCTTC. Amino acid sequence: CSVAGVNEQFF.

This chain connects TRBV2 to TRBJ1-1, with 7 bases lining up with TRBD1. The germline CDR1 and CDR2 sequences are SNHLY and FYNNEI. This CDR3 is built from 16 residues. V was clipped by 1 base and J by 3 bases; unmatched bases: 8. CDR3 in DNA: TGTGCCAGCAGTGAAGAGGGGGCTGGGGGATACACTGAAGCTTTCTTT. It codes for CASSEEGAGGYTEAFF.

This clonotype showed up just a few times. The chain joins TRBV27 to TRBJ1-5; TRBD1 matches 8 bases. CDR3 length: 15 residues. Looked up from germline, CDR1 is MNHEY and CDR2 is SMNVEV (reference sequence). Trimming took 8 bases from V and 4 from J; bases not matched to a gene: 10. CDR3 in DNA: TGTGCCAGCCGTACCCTAGGGACAGGTAATCAGCCCCAGCATTTT. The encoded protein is CASRTLGTGNQPQHF.

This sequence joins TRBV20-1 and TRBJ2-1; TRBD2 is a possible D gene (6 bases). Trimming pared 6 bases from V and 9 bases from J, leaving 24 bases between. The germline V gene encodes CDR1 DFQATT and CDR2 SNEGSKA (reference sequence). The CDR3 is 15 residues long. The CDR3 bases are TGCAGTGCCCCCGGGGGTAGCGGTTACCATTTTGAGCAGTTCTTC. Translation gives CSAPGGSGYHFEQFF.

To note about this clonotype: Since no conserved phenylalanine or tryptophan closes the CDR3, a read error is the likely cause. Written as DNA, the CDR3 is TGCGCCAGCAGCCAAAGACTAGCGGGAGAGGGGGTCGCCTACAATGAGCAGTTCTCC. Its translation: CASSQRLAGEGVAYNEQFS. The rearrangement uses TRBV4-1 and TRBJ2-1, with 12 positions matching TRBD2. The CDR3 spans 19 residues. Germline V lookup: CDR1 MGHRA, CDR2 YSYEKL. V lost 2 bases to trimming and J lost 2 bases; unmatched junction nucleotides: 10.

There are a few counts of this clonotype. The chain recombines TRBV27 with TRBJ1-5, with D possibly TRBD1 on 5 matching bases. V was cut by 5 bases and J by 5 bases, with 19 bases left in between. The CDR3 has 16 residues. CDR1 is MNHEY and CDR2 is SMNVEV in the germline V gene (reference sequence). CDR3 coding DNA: TGTGCCAGCAGTCCGATCCCGGGACCGAGATATCAGCCCCAGCATTTT. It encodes CASSPIPGPRYQPQHF.

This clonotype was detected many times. CDR3 sequence: CASSWRQGNTGELFF. The CDR3 region has the DNA TGTGCCAGCAGCTGGCGACAGGGTAACACCGGGGAGCTGTTTTTT. J is TRBJ2-2 and V is TRBV7-8, with 7 nucleotides matching TRBD1. The CDR3 sequence is 15 residues long. Germline V gene lookup returns CDR1 SGHVS and CDR2 FQNEAQ. V shed 4 bases, J shed 2 bases, and the junction held 4 bases outside the gene matches.

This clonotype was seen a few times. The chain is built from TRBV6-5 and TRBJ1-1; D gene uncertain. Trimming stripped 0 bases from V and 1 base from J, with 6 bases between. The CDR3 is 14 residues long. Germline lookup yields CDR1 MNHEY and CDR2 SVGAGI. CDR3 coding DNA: TGTGCCAGCAGTTACTCGGGGAGGAACACTGAAGCTTTCTTT. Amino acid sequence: CASSYSGRNTEAFF.

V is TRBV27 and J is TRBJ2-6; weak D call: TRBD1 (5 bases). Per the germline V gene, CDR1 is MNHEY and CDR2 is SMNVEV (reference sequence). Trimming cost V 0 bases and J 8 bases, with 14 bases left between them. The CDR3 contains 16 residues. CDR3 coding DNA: TGTGCCAGCAGTTTATCAGTAGGGGAACGGACCAACGTCCTGACTTTC. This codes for CASSLSVGERTNVLTF.

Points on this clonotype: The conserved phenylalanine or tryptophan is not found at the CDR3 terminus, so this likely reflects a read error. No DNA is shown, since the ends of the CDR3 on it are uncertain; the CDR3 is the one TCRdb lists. CDR3 sequence reads: CASSERIAEYNEQSL. The chain joins TRBV6-1 to TRBJ2-1; the table calls TRBD2, which could not be checked here. Per germline, CDR1 MNHNS and CDR2 SASEGT. The CDR3 extends over 15 residues, inclusive of both ends.

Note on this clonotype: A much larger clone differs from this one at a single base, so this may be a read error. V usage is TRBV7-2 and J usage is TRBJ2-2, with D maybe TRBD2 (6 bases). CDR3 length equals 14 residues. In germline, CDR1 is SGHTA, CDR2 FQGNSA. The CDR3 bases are TGTGCCGGCCTCGGGGGAAGGAACACCGTGGAGCTGTTTTTT. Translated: CAGLGGRNTVELFF.

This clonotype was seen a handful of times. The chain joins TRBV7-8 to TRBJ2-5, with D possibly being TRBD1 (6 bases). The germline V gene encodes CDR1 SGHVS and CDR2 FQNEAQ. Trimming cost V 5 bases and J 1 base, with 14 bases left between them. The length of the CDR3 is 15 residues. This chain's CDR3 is CASSHYDRSQETQYF. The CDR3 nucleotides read TGTGCCAGCAGCCACTACGACAGGAGCCAAGAGACCCAGTACTTC.

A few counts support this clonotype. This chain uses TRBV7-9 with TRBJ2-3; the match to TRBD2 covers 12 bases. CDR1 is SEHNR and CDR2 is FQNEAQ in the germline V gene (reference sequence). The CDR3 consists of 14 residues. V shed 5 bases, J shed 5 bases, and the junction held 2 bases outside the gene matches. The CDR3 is CASSTGLAGDTQYF. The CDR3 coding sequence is TGTGCCAGCAGCACGGGACTAGCGGGAGATACGCAGTATTTT.

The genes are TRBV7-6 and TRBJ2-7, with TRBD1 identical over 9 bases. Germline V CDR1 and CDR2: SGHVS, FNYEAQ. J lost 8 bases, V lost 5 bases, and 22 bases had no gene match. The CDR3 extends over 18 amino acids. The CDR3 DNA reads TGTGCCAGCAGCACCAAGACAGGGGGTTCGGTTGAGCCCCCCAAGCAGTACTTC. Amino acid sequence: CASSTKTGGSVEPPKQYF.